This TCR beta chain was captured by sequencing in a study of brain T cells in children with intractable seizures. Libraries were prepared by immunoSEQ multiplex PCR; TCRdb keeps only in-frame clonotypes and omits some of them. This sample has tens of thousands of clones, with around 95% found just once. This clone was seen only once. Patients received at least one anti-epileptic drug before surgery. The receptor was derived from a boy in the first two years of life with focal cortical dysplasia and intractable seizures. The source was peripheral blood, collected at surgery.

The CDR3 DNA reads TGTGCCAGCAGTCCGCGGGAGGGCCAATACAATGAGCAGTTCTTC. This encodes CASSPREGQYNEQFF. J is TRBJ2-1 and V is TRBV6-5, with 9 positions matching TRBD2. This CDR3 has 15 amino acids. With V trimmed by 5 bases and J by 4 bases, 6 bases remained unmatched. Germline lookup yields CDR1 MNHEY and CDR2 SVGAGI.